This paragraph reports one TCR beta chain. This clonotype was counted a few times. Its antigen remains unidentified. No much larger clone exists at a distance of one base, and base qualities are not known. The source of the sample is a study of human T cells and chemical hapten exposure (dated by TCRdb to about 2021). Notes on the research overall: For sensitization, 2% DPC in acetone was applied to a 2 cm by 2 cm area of upper inner arm skin. The study tracked peripheral blood TCR repertoire changes in vivo during primary and secondary sensitization to the hapten diphenylcyclopropenone (DPC) in alopecia patients. Patch testing on the upper back used Finn chambers containing 0.01% DPC, with scoring done after 6 days according to International Contact Dermatitis Research Group standards. Libraries were combined into a pool for sequencing, and differences in TCR yield between samples came mainly from small differences in library volumes within the pool. Blood was sampled from patients pre-sensitization (week 0) and at 2, 6 and about 24 weeks after DPC sensitization. For TCR sequencing, blood came from 25 to 35 alopecia patients at anywhere from one to four time points (pre-sensitization, 2, 6 and 24 weeks). Patients additionally received weekly therapeutic DPC doses to the scalp throughout the roughly 24-week study period. The patient cohort, mostly female, included alopecia areata with under or over 50% scalp involvement, alopecia totalis and alopecia universalis.

The sample's time point label, in plain terms: patch test 3, about 24 weeks after DPC sensitization. In light of the paper, this sample's treatment or condition label describes: therapeutic diphenylcyclopropenone sensitization with weekly scalp DPC. At each patch-test visit, blood was drawn before the patch test was applied. Eligible patients were aged 18 to 70, diagnosed with alopecia, deemed suitable for DPC therapy, and excluded if pregnant. Total RNA was isolated from unfractionated whole blood collected in Tempus Blood RNA tubes. V loses 8 bases at its end and J loses 9 bases; junction bases beyond the gene matches: 10. For CDR1 and CDR2, the germline V gene (reference sequence) lists MNHNY and SVGAGI. Spanning cysteine to phenylalanine, the CDR3 consists of 14 amino acids. The kept DNA is CDR3 alone, 42 bases in frame from the first base. The method was RACE. Sequencing used a NextSeq 500. Library preparation attached unique molecular identifiers to individual cDNA molecules for quantitative, reproducible TCR counting. Both TCR alpha and TCR beta chains were sequenced from each blood RNA sample. The original pipeline was this. A median of approximately 100,000 TCRs per sample was observed, with a range of 23,224 to 690,600. V, J and CDR3 annotation of the TCR reads was performed with the Decombinator software suite. For PS versus PT1 abundance plots, all samples were subsampled to the same number of TCRs (28,000). TCRs were defined as expanded if absent before sensitization and observed at least eight times at the 2-week time point. TCRdb reran the public reads through fastp at Q25 and MiXCR, keeping productive beta chains. Each CDR3 protein appears once, grouped with its most common genes and DNA. The V and J calls reflect TCRdb's pipeline rather than the authors' work. The sample records 130,000 or so distinct CDR3 sequences, over 9% of which are singletons. The ten largest clones represent under 2.5% of the sample.

The paper's findings and limits, for the study overall: The number of TCRs above 1 in 1000 frequency did not change with DPC sensitization; there was no evidence of global repertoire structure alterations. Patch test score correlated positively with the number of PT1 expanded TCRs, reaching significance at thresholds 8, 16 and 32 but not at 4. All patients had alopecia, a presumed autoimmune disease, so their immune response might differ from that of healthy individuals. Compared with pre-sensitization or healthy control sets, expanded TCRs formed significantly more large CDR3 similarity clusters, which is consistent with antigen-driven responses. Repeated subsampling changed both the strength of the expansion versus patch-test correlation and the threshold at which that correlation became significant.

The sequencing here drew on whole blood, taken in connection with sensitization to the hapten diphenylcyclopropenone (DPC). The TCR comes from a woman aged 45-65 years with alopecia areata. Some clones in this sample may be carry-over from other donors' samples. The receptor chain draws on TRBV6-6 and TRBJ1-6; 7 middle bases align to TRBD1. The bases are TGTGCCAGCGCCTCCCAGGGGGGCGGTTCACCCCTCCACTTT. Protein translation: CASASQGGGSPLHF.